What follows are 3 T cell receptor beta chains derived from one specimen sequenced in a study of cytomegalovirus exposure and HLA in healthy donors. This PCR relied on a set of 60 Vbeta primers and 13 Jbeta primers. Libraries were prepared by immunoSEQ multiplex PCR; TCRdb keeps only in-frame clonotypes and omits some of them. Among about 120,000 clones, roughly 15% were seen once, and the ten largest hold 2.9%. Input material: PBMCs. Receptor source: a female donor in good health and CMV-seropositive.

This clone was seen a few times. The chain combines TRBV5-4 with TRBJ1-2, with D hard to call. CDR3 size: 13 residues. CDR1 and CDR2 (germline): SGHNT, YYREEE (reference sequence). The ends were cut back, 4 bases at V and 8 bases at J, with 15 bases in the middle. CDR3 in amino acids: CASSAVASPGYTF. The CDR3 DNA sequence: TGTGCCAGCAGCGCTGTCGCGTCCCCGGGCTACACCTTC.

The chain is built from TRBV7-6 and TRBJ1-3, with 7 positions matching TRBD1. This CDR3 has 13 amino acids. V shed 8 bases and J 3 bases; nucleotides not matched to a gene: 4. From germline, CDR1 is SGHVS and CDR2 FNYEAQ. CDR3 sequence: CASLPGGGNTIYF. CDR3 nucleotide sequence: TGTGCCAGCCTTCCAGGGGGTGGAAACACCATATATTTT.

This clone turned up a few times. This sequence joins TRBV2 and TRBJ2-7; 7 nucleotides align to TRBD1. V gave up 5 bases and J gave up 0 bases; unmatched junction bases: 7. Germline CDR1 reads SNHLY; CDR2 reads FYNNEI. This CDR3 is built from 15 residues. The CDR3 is CASSRETGLSYEQYF. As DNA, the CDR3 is TGTGCCAGCAGTCGAGAGACAGGGCTCTCCTACGAGCAGTACTTC. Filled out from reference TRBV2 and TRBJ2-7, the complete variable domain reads EPEVTQTPSHQVTQMGQEVILRCVPISNHLYFYWYRQILGQKVEFLVSFYNNEISEKSEIFDDQFSVERPDGSNFTLKIRSTKLEDSAMYFCASSRETGLSYEQYFGPGTRLTVT.